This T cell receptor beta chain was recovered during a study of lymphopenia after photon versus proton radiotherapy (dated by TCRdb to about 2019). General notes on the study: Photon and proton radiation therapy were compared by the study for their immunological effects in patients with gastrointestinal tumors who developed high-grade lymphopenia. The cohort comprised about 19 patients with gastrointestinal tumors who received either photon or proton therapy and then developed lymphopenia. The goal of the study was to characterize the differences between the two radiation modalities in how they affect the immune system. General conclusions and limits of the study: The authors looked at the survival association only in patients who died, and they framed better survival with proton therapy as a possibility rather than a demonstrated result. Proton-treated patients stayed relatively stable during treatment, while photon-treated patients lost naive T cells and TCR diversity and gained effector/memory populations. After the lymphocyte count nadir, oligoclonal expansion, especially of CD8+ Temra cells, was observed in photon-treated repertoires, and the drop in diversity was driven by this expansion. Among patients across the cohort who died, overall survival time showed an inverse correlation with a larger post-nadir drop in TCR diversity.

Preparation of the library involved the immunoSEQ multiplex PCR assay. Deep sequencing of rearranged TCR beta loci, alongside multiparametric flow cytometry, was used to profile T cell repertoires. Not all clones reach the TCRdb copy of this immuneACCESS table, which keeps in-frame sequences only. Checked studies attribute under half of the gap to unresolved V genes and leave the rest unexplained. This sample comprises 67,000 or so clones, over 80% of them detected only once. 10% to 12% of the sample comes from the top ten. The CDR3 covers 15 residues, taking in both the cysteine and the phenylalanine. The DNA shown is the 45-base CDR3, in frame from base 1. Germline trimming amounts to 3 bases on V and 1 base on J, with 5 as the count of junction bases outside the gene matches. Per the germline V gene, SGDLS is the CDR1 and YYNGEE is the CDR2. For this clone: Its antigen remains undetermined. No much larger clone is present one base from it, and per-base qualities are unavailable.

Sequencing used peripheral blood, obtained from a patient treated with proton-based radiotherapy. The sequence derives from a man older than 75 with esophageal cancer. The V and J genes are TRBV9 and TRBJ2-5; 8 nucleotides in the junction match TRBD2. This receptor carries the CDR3 CASSAPLAGQETQYF. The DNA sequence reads TGTGCCAGCAGCGCCCCTCTAGCGGGCCAAGAGACCCAGTACTTC.